This is a list of T cell receptor beta chains from one sample in a study of blood T cell repertoires in COVID-19. Clones were sequenced by immunoSEQ multiplex PCR, and TCRdb holds only the in-frame ones, with some missing. The table has over 60,000 clones, around nine tenths seen once; the top ten hold 15% to 20%. Sequencing was carried out using peripheral blood. The receptors shown here come from a woman older than 75 with active or convalescent COVID-19. Each CDR3 is given with its conserved first and last residue. Each record gives: V gene, D gene, clone size, J gene, CDR3 protein, CDR3 DNA. A D gene is named only where the DNA matches it firmly. Clone size appears in some rows only: once, few, many, or a class for an expanded clone.

>TRBV2|TRBD1|.|TRBJ1-5
CASSVTRQGGGNQPQHF
TGTGCCAGCAGCGTCACCCGACAGGGAGGTGGCAATCAGCCCCAGCATTTT
>TRBV3-1/TRBV3-2|.|.|TRBJ1-6
CASSQDRSYYSPLHF
TGTGCCAGCAGCCAAGATCGTAGCTACTATTCACCCCTCCACTTT
>TRBV9|TRBD2|.|TRBJ2-7
CASSGEGYYEQYF
TGTGCCAGCAGCGGGGAGGGTTACTACGAGCAGTACTTC
>TRBV5-5|.|.|TRBJ1-1
CASSLRGSTEAFF
TGTGCCAGCAGCTTAAGGGGAAGCACTGAAGCTTTCTTT
>TRBV5-4|.|.|TRBJ1-1
CASSAKTVSNTEAFF
TGTGCCAGCAGCGCGAAGACAGTTTCAAACACTGAAGCTTTCTTT
>TRBV4-1|.|.|TRBJ2-3
CASSQEFADTQYF
TGCGCCAGCAGCCAAGAGTTCGCAGATACGCAGTATTTT
>TRBV28|.|.|TRBJ1-6
CASSFRQGIGSPLHF
TGTGCCAGCAGTTTCCGGCAGGGGATTGGTTCACCCCTCCACTTT
>TRBV30|.|.|TRBJ1-5
CAWSVQGRQPQHF
TGTGCCTGGAGTGTACAGGGAAGACAGCCCCAGCATTTT
>TRBV9|TRBD1|.|TRBJ2-1
CASSETGTVYNEQFF
TGTGCCAGCAGCGAAACCGGGACAGTCTACAATGAGCAGTTCTTC
>TRBV7-5|.|.|TRBJ1-1
CVRSQMTGVQLAEAFF
TGTGTCAGAAGCCAGATGACCGGGGTTCAGTTGGCTGAAGCTTTCTTT
>TRBV11-2|TRBD1|.|TRBJ2-7
CASSSGQGVYEQYF
TGTGCCAGCAGCTCGGGACAGGGCGTCTACGAGCAGTACTTC
>TRBV19|.|.|TRBJ1-1
CASLNPGYTEAFF
TGTGCCAGTCTTAACCCGGGGTACACTGAAGCTTTCTTT
>TRBV10-3|.|.|TRBJ2-3
CAISDVALPSTDTQYF
TGTGCCATCAGTGATGTGGCCCTTCCTAGCACAGATACGCAGTATTTT
>TRBV6-1|.|.|TRBJ1-3
CASSELREGNTIYF
TGTGCCAGCAGTGAACTGAGAGAAGGAAACACCATATATTTT
>TRBV4-2|TRBD2|few|TRBJ2-1
CASSQGGLAGARGEQFF
TGTGCCAGCAGCCAAGGGGGGCTAGCGGGGGCCCGCGGTGAGCAGTTCTTC
>TRBV6-5|.|.|TRBJ2-3
CASSTSSRSTDTQYF
TGTGCCAGCAGCACATCCAGCAGGAGCACAGATACGCAGTATTTT
>TRBV11-3|.|.|TRBJ2-7
CASSPPRAPYEQYF
TGTGCCAGCAGCCCACCCAGGGCCCCTTACGAGCAGTACTTC
>TRBV28|.|.|TRBJ1-1
CASWVAGAAFF
TGTGCCAGCTGGGTCGCAGGGGCAGCTTTCTTT
>TRBV18|.|.|TRBJ1-1
CASSPTRGGVNTEAFF
TGTGCCAGCTCACCCACCCGAGGGGGAGTGAACACTGAAGCTTTCTTT
>TRBV24-1|.|once|TRBJ2-3
CATSRGTSTDTQYF
TGTGCCACCAGCCGGGGGACGAGCACAGATACGCAGTATTTT
>TRBV14|TRBD1|once|TRBJ2-1
CASSQPWTGVYNEQFF
TGTGCCAGCAGCCAACCTTGGACAGGGGTGTACAATGAGCAGTTCTTC
>TRBV10-3|.|.|TRBJ1-5
CASKGDGGNQPQHF
TGTGCCTCCAAGGGGGACGGCGGCAATCAGCCCCAGCATTTT
>TRBV19|TRBD1|.|TRBJ1-1
CASSIDPDRGRTEAFF
TGTGCCAGTAGTATAGACCCGGACAGGGGGCGAACTGAAGCTTTCTTT
>TRBV5-4|.|.|TRBJ1-4
CASSLDRVNEKLFF
TGTGCCAGCAGCTTGGACAGGGTCAATGAAAAACTGTTTTTT
>TRBV28|.|once|TRBJ1-2
CASSLDSYGYTF
TGTGCCAGCAGTCTCGACAGTTATGGCTACACCTTC
>TRBV5-5|TRBD1|.|TRBJ1-1
CASSWLTGGTEAFF
TGTGCCAGCAGCTGGTTGACAGGGGGAACTGAAGCTTTCTTT
>TRBV13|TRBD1|.|TRBJ2-3
CASSTGQGGDTQYF
TGTGCCAGCAGCACCGGACAGGGGGGGGATACGCAGTATTTT
>TRBV5-4|TRBD2|.|TRBJ2-1
CASSRTSGDYNEQFF
TGTGCCAGCAGTCGGACTAGCGGGGACTACAATGAGCAGTTCTTC
>TRBV20-1|.|.|TRBJ1-2
CSAPREVYTF
TGCAGTGCCCCCAGGGAGGTATACACCTTC
>TRBV6-5|TRBD1|.|TRBJ2-2
CASSKGQGAGGELFF
TGTGCCAGCTCGAAGGGGCAGGGGGCTGGCGGGGAGCTGTTTTTT
>TRBV5-1|TRBD1|.|TRBJ1-4
CASSPLQGRGNEKLFF
TGCGCCAGCAGCCCCCTACAGGGGCGGGGTAATGAAAAACTGTTTTTT
>TRBV11-3|TRBD1|.|TRBJ1-1
CASSLAWTGDNTEAFF
TGTGCCAGCAGCTTAGCGTGGACAGGGGATAACACTGAAGCTTTCTTT
>TRBV19|.|few|TRBJ1-5
CASSIAQAPYSNQPQHF
TGTGCCAGTAGTATAGCACAGGCGCCCTATAGCAATCAGCCCCAGCATTTT
>TRBV5-3|.|.|TRBJ1-6
CARSLRGANSPLHF
TGTGCCAGAAGCCTGCGGGGGGCGAATTCACCCCTCCACTTT
>TRBV5-1|.|once|TRBJ1-1
CASSHGTEAFF
TGCGCCAGCAGCCACGGGACTGAAGCTTTCTTT
>TRBV7-9|.|.|TRBJ1-6
CASSRDNSPLHF
TGTGCCAGCAGTCGAGATAATTCACCCCTCCACTTT
>TRBV7-3|TRBD2|.|TRBJ2-7
CASSQRSGGSYEQYF
TGTGCCAGCAGCCAGCGTAGCGGGGGCTCCTACGAGCAGTACTTC
>TRBV7-2|.|.|TRBJ1-2
CASSLESLDSYGYTF
TGTGCCAGCAGCTTAGAATCCCTCGACAGCTATGGCTACACCTTC
>TRBV28|.|.|TRBJ1-3
CASSLIRGAGNTIYF
TGTGCCAGCAGTTTAATCCGAGGAGCAGGAAACACCATATATTTT
>TRBV7-9|.|.|TRBJ1-5
CASSLGAVNQPQHF
TGTGCCAGCAGCCTGGGAGCCGTAAATCAGCCCCAGCATTTT
>TRBV28|TRBD1|.|TRBJ1-6
CASRNQGVRYSPLHF
TGTGCCAGCAGGAACCAGGGGGTTCGGTATTCACCCCTCCACTTT
>TRBV19|TRBD1|.|TRBJ2-3
CASSPDRGGDTQYF
TGTGCCAGTAGTCCTGACAGGGGAGGAGATACGCAGTATTTT
>TRBV15|.|.|TRBJ2-3
CATSGLGPSTDTQYF
TGTGCCACCAGCGGTTTGGGGCCGAGCACAGATACGCAGTATTTT
>TRBV6-5|.|once|TRBJ2-7
CADNLYEQYF
TGTGCCGACAACCTTTACGAGCAGTACTTC
>TRBV15|TRBD1|.|TRBJ1-3
CATSPQTGQFGNTIYF
TGTGCCACCAGTCCCCAGACAGGGCAGTTTGGAAACACCATATATTTT
>TRBV5-1|.|.|TRBJ2-1
CASSLPGFDEQFF
TGCGCCAGCAGCTTGCCAGGCTTTGATGAGCAGTTCTTC
>TRBV6-2/TRBV6-3|.|.|TRBJ2-5
CASSYAAASLGETQYF
TGTGCCAGCAGTTACGCGGCAGCGTCCCTCGGGGAGACCCAGTACTTC
>TRBV10-2|.|.|TRBJ1-5
CASSESRGSNQPQHF
TGCGCCAGCAGTGAGTCCCGGGGTAGCAATCAGCCCCAGCATTTT
>TRBV6-5|.|.|TRBJ1-6
CASSSREGYYNSPLHF
TGTGCCAGCAGTTCCCGCGAGGGCTACTATAATTCACCCCTCCACTTT
>TRBV27|.|.|TRBJ1-4
CASSFQLGDEKLFF
TGTGCCAGCAGTTTTCAGTTAGGGGATGAAAAACTGTTTTTT
>TRBV5-1|.|.|TRBJ2-7
CASSLRGPPYEQYF
TGCGCCAGCAGCCTTCGAGGGCCGCCGTACGAGCAGTACTTC
>TRBV9|.|.|TRBJ1-6
CASSPPRGDNSPLHF
TGTGCCAGCAGCCCCCCCAGAGGTGATAATTCACCCCTCCACTTT
>TRBV9|.|.|TRBJ2-2
CASSVGGRDRSTGELFF
TGTGCCAGCAGCGTAGGGGGGAGGGACAGGAGCACCGGGGAGCTGTTTTTT
>TRBV7-2|.|.|TRBJ2-3
CASSLVLSDTQYF
TGTGCCAGCAGCTTAGTCCTGAGCGATACGCAGTATTTT
>TRBV7-2|.|.|TRBJ1-2
CASSPTVRAGYTF
TGTGCCAGCAGCCCTACGGTGAGGGCTGGCTACACCTTC
>TRBV6-5|TRBD1|.|TRBJ1-6
CASSYGDRGSRSPLHF
TGTGCCAGCAGTTACGGGGACAGGGGTTCCCGTTCACCCCTCCACTTT
>TRBV28|TRBD1|.|TRBJ1-5
CASRDNGQGVDNQPQHF
TGTGCCAGCAGAGATAATGGACAGGGGGTCGACAATCAGCCCCAGCATTTT